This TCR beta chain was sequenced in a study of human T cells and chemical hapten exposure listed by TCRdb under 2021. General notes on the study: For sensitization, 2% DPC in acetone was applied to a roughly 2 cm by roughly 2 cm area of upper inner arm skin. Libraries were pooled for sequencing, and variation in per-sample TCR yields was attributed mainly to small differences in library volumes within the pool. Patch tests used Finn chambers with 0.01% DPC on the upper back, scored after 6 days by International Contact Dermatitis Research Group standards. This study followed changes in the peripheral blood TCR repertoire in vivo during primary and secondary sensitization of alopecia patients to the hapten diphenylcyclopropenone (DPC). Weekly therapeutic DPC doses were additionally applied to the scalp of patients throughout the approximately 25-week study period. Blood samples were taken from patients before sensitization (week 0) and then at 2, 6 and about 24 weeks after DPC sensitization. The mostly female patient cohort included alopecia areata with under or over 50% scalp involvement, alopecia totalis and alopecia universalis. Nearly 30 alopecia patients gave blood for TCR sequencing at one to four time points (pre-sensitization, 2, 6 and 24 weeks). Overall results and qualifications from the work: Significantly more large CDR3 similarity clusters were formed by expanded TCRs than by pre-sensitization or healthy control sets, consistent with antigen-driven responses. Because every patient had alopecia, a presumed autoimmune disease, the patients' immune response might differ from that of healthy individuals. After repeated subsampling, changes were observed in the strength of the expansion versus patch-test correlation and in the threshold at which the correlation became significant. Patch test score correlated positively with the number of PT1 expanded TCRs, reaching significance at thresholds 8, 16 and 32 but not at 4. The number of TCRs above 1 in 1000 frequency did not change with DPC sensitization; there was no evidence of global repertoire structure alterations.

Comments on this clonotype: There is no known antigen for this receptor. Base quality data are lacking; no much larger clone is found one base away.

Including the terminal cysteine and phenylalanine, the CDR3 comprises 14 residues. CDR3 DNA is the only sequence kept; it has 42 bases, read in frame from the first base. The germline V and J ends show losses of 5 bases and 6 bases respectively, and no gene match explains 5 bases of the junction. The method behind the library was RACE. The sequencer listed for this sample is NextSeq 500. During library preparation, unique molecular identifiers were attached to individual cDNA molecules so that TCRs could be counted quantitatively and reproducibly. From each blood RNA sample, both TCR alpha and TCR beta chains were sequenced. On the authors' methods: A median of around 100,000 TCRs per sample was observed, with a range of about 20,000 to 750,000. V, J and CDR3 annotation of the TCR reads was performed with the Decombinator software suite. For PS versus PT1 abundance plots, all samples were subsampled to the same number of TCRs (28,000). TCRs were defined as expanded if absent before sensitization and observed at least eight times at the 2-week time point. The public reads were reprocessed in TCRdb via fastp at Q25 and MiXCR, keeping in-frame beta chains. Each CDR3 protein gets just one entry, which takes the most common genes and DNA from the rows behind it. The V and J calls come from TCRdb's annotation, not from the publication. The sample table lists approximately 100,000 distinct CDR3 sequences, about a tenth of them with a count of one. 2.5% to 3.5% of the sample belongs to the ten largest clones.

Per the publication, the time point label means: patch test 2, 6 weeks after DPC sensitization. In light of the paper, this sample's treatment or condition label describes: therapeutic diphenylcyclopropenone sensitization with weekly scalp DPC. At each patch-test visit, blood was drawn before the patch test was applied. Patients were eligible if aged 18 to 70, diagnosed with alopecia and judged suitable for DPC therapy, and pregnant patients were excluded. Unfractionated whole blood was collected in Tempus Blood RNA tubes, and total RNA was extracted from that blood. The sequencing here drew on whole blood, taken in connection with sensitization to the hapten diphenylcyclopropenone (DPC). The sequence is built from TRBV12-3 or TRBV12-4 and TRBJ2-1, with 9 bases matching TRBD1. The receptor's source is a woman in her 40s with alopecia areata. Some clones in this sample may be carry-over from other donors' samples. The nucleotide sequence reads TGTGCCAGCAGTATCGGGACAGGGCGCAATGAGCAGTTCTTC. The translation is CASSIGTGRNEQFF.